Here is one T cell receptor (beta chain) with its context. Antigen: not known. This CDR3 spans 15 amino acids. Trimming removed 0 bases from V and 5 bases from J, with 13 bases in between. Germline lookup yields CDR1 LGHDT and CDR2 YNNKEL (reference sequence). Unique-molecular-identifier-tagged TCR beta cDNA libraries were used. T cells numbering roughly 0.9 to 10 million yielded cDNA molecules that totaled approximately 500,000. One entry per CDR3 protein, called by TCRdb with MiXCR from the PCR reads. The sample lists roughly 800,000 distinct CDR3 sequences, under 60% seen once, with roughly 4.9% in the top ten. The sample comes from a study of post-analysis software for immune sequencing data. Study at large: Multiple sclerosis in the patients followed relapsing-remitting, secondary progressive and progressive-relapsing courses. The study's findings and limits: Relative to controls, patients with multiple sclerosis showed significantly lower normalized Chao1 diversity. Patients had higher frequencies than controls of a handful of TRBV segments, including TRBV5-6, TRBV5-1 and TRBV20-1. Same-batch samples co-clustered strongly by F measure.

Input material: blood. The receptor comes from a girl between 10 and 17 years old with multiple sclerosis. The gene calls are TRBV3-1 and TRBJ2-5; D may be TRBD1 (6 bases). The CDR3 sequence is CASSQDGRDTETQYF. CDR3 DNA sequence: TGTGCCAGCAGCCAAGATGGACGGGACACGGAGACCCAGTACTTC.